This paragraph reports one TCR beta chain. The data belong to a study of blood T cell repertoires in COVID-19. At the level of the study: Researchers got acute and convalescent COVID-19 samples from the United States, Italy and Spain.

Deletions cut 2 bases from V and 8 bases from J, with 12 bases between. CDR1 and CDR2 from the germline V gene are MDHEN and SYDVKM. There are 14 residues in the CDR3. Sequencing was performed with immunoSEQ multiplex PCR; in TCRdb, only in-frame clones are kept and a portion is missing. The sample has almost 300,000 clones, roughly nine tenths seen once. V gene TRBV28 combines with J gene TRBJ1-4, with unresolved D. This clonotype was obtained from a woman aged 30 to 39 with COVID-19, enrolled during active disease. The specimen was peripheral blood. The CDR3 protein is CASSLGHKKEKLFF. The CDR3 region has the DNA TGTGCCAGCAGTTTAGGCCATAAAAAGGAAAAACTGTTTTTT.